The following is a TCR beta chain sequence with its context. Its antigen is currently unknown. The data originate from a study of beta chain features in type 1 diabetes. The isolated RNA, all of it, was reverse transcribed, so expressed TCRB transcripts were what got sequenced. The protocol was immunoSEQ multiplex PCR, while the TCRdb copy is restricted to in-frame clones and leaves out a portion. The table lists approximately 250,000 clones, around 16% of them singletons, with about 0.092% in the top ten. Overall study results and limits: A moderate, significant TCRB CDR3 shortening appeared in type 1 diabetes across four CD4+ subsets.

The CDR3 is 18 residues long. The V and J ends lost 5 bases and 0 bases, in that order; junction bases with no gene match: 11. Germline CDR1 reads SGHVS; CDR2 reads FQNEAQ. The sequence came from a man under 40 with type 1 diabetes. The genes are TRBV7-8 and TRBJ2-3; the match to TRBD2 covers 10 bases. Material for sequencing was naive CD4+ T cells from blood. The CDR3 here is CASSQRLAGGTSTDTQYF. In nucleotides, the CDR3 is TGTGCCAGCAGCCAAAGGTTAGCGGGAGGAACTAGCACAGATACGCAGTATTTT.